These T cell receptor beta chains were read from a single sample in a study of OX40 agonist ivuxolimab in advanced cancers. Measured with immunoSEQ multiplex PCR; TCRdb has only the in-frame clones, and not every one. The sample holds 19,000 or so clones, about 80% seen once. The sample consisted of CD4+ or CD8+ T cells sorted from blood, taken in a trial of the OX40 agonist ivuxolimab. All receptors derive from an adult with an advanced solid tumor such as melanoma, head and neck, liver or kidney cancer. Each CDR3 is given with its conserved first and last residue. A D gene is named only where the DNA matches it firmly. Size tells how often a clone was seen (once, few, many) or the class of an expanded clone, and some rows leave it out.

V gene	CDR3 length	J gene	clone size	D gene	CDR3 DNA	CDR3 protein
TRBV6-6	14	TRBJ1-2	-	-	TGTGCCAGCAGTTCAGGTGGGCCAGGACCCGGCTACACCTTC	CASSSGGPGPGYTF
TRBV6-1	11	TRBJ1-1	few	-	TGTGCCAGCAGTTATGGGATTGAAGCTTTCTTT	CASSYGIEAFF
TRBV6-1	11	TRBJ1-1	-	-	TGTGCCAGCAGAGGCGGGGGAGAAGCTTTCTTT	CASRGGGEAFF
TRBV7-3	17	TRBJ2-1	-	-	TGTGCCAGCAGCTTCGCGGGCCCGAGTTCCCCCTACAATGAGCAGTTCTTC	CASSFAGPSSPYNEQFF
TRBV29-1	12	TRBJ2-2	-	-	TGCAGCTCACCTGGGAACACCGGGGAGCTGTTTTTT	CSSPGNTGELFF
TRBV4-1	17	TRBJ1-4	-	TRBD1	TGCGCCAGCAGCCAACTCCTCCGGGACAGCCTTGCAGAAAAACTGTTTTTT	CASSQLLRDSLAEKLFF
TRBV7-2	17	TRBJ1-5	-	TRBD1	TGTGCCAGCAGCTTTACGACAGGGAAGGCTACCAATCAGCCCCAGCATTTT	CASSFTTGKATNQPQHF
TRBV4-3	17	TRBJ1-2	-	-	TGCGCCAGCGCGCCAAGCGGTGAGGGGGGGCCCTTGTATGGCTACACCTTC	CASAPSGEGGPLYGYTF
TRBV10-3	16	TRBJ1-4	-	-	TGTGCCATCAGTGAGTCTGGGGACGGGGCGGCGGAAAAACTGTTTTTT	CAISESGDGAAEKLFF
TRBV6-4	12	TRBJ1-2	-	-	TGTGCCAGCAGTGACTTGGCGGATGGCTACACCTTC	CASSDLADGYTF
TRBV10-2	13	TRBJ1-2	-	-	TGCGCCAGTCTCGGAGTCTCAAACTATGGCTACACCTTC	CASLGVSNYGYTF
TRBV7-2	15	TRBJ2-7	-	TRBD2	TGTGCCAGCAGCCCCGGACTAGCGGGGGCGTACGAGCAGTACTTC	CASSPGLAGAYEQYF
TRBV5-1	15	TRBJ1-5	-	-	TGCGCCAGCAGCTTGGCGGGGAATAGCAATCAGCCCCAGCATTTT	CASSLAGNSNQPQHF
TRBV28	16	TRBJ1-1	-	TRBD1	TGTGCCAGCAGTGGAACCGGGACAGAGTTGAACACTGAAGCTTTCTTT	CASSGTGTELNTEAFF
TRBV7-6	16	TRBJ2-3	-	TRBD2	TGTGCCAGCAGCTTACTAGCGGGAGGGCCTATAGATACGCAGTATTTT	CASSLLAGGPIDTQYF
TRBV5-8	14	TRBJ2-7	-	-	TGTGCCAGCAGCCCGAGGGAGATCACCTACGAGCAGTACTTC	CASSPREITYEQYF
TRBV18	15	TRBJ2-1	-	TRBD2	TGTGCCAGCTCACCAGGCGGGAGGGCCGATAATGAGCAGTTCTTC	CASSPGGRADNEQFF
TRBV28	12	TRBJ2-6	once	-	TGTGCCAGCAGTCCGACCCGCAACGTCCTGACTTTC	CASSPTRNVLTF
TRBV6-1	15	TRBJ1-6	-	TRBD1	TGTGCCAGCGGGTTAGGGACAGGGGGAAATTCACCCCTCCACTTT	CASGLGTGGNSPLHF
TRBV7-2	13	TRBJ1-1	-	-	TGTGCCAGCAGCTTAGTCTTACACAGTGAAGCTTTCTTT	CASSLVLHSEAFF
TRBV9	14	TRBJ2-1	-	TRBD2	TGTGCCAGCAGAGCGGGACTAGCCGGCAATGAGCAGTTCTTC	CASRAGLAGNEQFF
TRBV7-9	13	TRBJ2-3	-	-	TGTGCCAGCAGCGACACAGGGACAGATACGCAGTATTTT	CASSDTGTDTQYF
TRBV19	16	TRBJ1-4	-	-	TGTGCCAGTAGTATGGTTCCGGGAGGACGCACTGAAAAACTGTTTTTT	CASSMVPGGRTEKLFF
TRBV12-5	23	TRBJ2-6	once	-	TGTGCTAGTGGTTTGGCTATAGAGGTGAATAAGGACACTGACCCCCCTGGGGCCAACGTCCTGACTTTC	CASGLAIEVNKDTDPPGANVLTF
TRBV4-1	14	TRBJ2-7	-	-	TGCGCCAGCAGCCCTAACCGAGTGACCTACGAGCAGTACTTC	CASSPNRVTYEQYF
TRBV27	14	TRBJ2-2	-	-	TGTGCCAGCAGTTTAGGACTTACTTACGGGGAGCTGTTTTTT	CASSLGLTYGELFF
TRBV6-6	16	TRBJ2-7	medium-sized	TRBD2	TGTGCCAGCAGTTACCCGCCAGGGACTAGCTCTTACGAGCAGTACTTC	CASSYPPGTSSYEQYF
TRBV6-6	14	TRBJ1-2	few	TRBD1	TGTGCCAGCAGTGCCCTTACGTGGGAAGGACAGGTGACCTTC	CASSALTWEGQVTF
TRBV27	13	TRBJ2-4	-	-	TGTGCCAGCAGTTTAGGTTACGGGAACATTCAGTACTTC	CASSLGYGNIQYF
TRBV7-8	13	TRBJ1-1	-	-	TGTGCCAGCAGCTTAGCGCTTTCGGCTGAAGCTTTCTTT	CASSLALSAEAFF
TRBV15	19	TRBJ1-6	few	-	TGTGCCACCAGCAGAGATGGGATACAGGGTCATGGGGGAGATTCACCCCTCCACTTT	CATSRDGIQGHGGDSPLHF
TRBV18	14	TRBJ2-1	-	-	TGTGCCAGCTCACCCTCCGAAACCCTGGAGGAGCAGTTCTTC	CASSPSETLEEQFF
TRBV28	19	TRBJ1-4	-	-	TGTGCCAGCAGTTTCTTTGGGGCCGCGACCGGGACATGGGATGAAAAACTGTTTTTT	CASSFFGAATGTWDEKLFF
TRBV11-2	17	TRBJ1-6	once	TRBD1	TGTGCCAGCAGCTTAGGTCCCTATACAGGGGAGAATTCACCCCTCCACTTT	CASSLGPYTGENSPLHF
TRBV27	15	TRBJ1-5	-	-	TGTGCCAGCAGCCTTTACAGGGATAGCAATCAGCCCCAGCATTTT	CASSLYRDSNQPQHF
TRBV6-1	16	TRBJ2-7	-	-	TGTGCCAGCAGTGAGTCGTACGCAGGGCTCTCCTACGAGCAGTACTTC	CASSESYAGLSYEQYF